One and the same sample provided the 29 T cell receptor beta chains below, sequenced in a study of T cell changes during pregnancy in multiple sclerosis (dated by TCRdb to between 2018 and 2021). The receptor library was made with the immunoSEQ multiplex PCR assay. Not all clones reach the TCRdb copy of this immuneACCESS table, which keeps in-frame sequences only. Checked studies attribute under half of the gap to unresolved V genes and leave the rest unexplained. This sample gives 35,000 to 45,000 clones in total; 91% of them show up just once. The leading ten clones occupy about 2% of the sample. The sequenced sample was CD4+ T cells from peripheral blood mononuclear cells, obtained after pregnancy. These receptors originate from a female donor in good health, enrolled as a control in a pregnancy study.

The chain combines TRBV6-1 with TRBJ2-7; 7 positions agree with TRBD1. CDR1 and CDR2 (germline): MNHNS, SASEGT. The CDR3 length is 13 residues. The V gene end was trimmed by 6 bases and the J gene end by 5 bases; junction bases not matched to a gene: 7. DNA of the CDR3: TGTGCCAGCAGGGCAGGGGGAATCGACGAGCAGTACTTC. Its protein is CASRAGGIDEQYF.

The J gene is TRBJ1-5, the V gene TRBV6-1, with no clear D. CDR1 and CDR2 (germline): MNHNS, SASEGT. The CDR3 has 16 amino acids. Deletions cut 4 bases from V and 1 base from J, with 14 bases between. As DNA, the CDR3 is TGTGCCAGCAGTGGAAACGGAGCGTGGAGCAATCAGCCCCAGCATTTT. It codes for CASSGNGAWSNQPQHF.

A few counts support this clone. The chain is built from TRBV28 and TRBJ2-3, with 8 bases matching TRBD2. The CDR3 has 14 amino acids. V lost 2 bases and J lost 5; bases outside the gene matches: 3. CDR1 is MDHEN and CDR2 is SYDVKM in the germline V gene. CDR3 nucleotide sequence: TGTGCCAGCAGTTTAGGAGCGGGGGTAGATACGCAGTATTTT. Its protein product is CASSLGAGVDTQYF. Using reference TRBV28 and TRBJ2-3 for the parts outside the CDR3, the full variable domain is DVKVTQSSRYLVKRTGEKVFLECVQDMDHENMFWYRQDPGLGLRLIYFSYDVKMKEKGDIPEGYSVSREKKERFSLILESASTNQTSMYLCASSLGAGVDTQYFGPGTRLTVL.

V usage is TRBV21-1 and J usage is TRBJ1-5. TRBV21-1 is a pseudogene locus. This CDR3 is 19 amino acids long. The CDR3 DNA sequence: TGTGCCAGCAGCAAGTTGCCCACCGGGGGGGGGATGCGCAATCAGCCCCAGCATTTT. This translates into CASSKLPTGGGMRNQPQHF.

The V gene is TRBV4-1, the J gene TRBJ2-1; 10 bases align to TRBD1. V trimming: 4 bases; J trimming: 7 bases; junction bases outside the gene matches: 13. The CDR3 extends over 17 amino acids. CDR1 MGHRA and CDR2 YSYEKL come from the germline V gene. The CDR3 spells CASSLQLPGTGVNEQFF. DNA of the CDR3: TGCGCCAGCAGCCTTCAACTTCCCGGGACAGGGGTGAATGAGCAGTTCTTC.

The genes are TRBV28 and TRBJ2-7; a weak D match, TRBD2 (5 bases). The CDR3 has 13 amino acids. The V end was cut by 9 bases, the J end by 0 bases, with 12 bases between. Germline V CDR1 and CDR2: MDHEN, SYDVKM. The CDR3 region is CASIGTSSYEQYF. The CDR3 DNA reads TGTGCCAGTATTGGCACTAGCTCCTACGAGCAGTACTTC.

The rearrangement uses TRBV7-2 and TRBJ1-4; the D is unclear. The CDR3 extends over 14 amino acids. Looked up from germline, CDR1 is SGHTA and CDR2 is FQGNSA. The V end was cut by 1 base, the J end by 4 bases, with 7 bases between. The CDR3 coding sequence is TGTGCCAGCAGCTTAGGAGGGAGTAATGAAAAACTGTTTTTT. Translating it yields CASSLGGSNEKLFF. The full variable domain, with the rest looked up from reference TRBV7-2 and TRBJ1-4, is GAGVSQSPSNKVTEKGKDVELRCDPISGHTALYWYRQSLGQGLEFLIYFQGNSAPDKSGLPSDRFSAERTGGSVSTLTIQRTQQEDSAVYLCASSLGGSNEKLFFGSGTQLSVL.

The J gene is TRBJ2-2, the V gene TRBV9; 7 bases line up with TRBD2. The ends lost 0 bases at V and 1 base at J; junction bases unmatched: 6. The germline CDR1 and CDR2 sequences are SGDLS and YYNGEE. This CDR3 comprises 17 residues. CDR3 amino acids: CASSVGGVAGNTGELFF. For the CDR3, the DNA is TGTGCCAGCAGCGTAGGGGGAGTAGCGGGGAACACCGGGGAGCTGTTTTTT. Combining the CDR3 with reference TRBV9 and TRBJ2-2 gives the whole variable domain DSGVTQTPKHLITATGQRVTLRCSPRSGDLSVYWYQQSLDQGLQFLIQYYNGEERAKGNILERFSAQQFPDLHSELNLSSLELGDSALYFCASSVGGVAGNTGELFFGEGSRLTVL.

The chain has TRBV12-5 and TRBJ2-2, with 9 bases matching TRBD1. Germline-derived CDR1 and CDR2 are LGHNT and FRNRAP. V lost 2 bases to trimming and J lost 0 bases; unmatched junction nucleotides: 7. The CDR3 consists of 18 residues. The CDR3 loop reads CASGLTPGQGTNTGELFF. The DNA of the CDR3 is TGTGCTAGTGGTTTGACGCCGGGACAGGGAACGAACACCGGGGAGCTGTTTTTT.

This chain uses TRBV19 with TRBJ2-2; 8 nucleotides line up with TRBD1. CDR3 length: 16 residues. V gave up 6 bases and J gave up 1 base; unmatched junction bases: 7. CDR1 is LNHDA and CDR2 is SQIVND in the germline V gene (reference sequence). Here the CDR3 reads CASSKGQEKNTGELFF. DNA for the CDR3: TGTGCCAGTAGCAAGGGACAGGAAAAGAACACCGGGGAGCTGTTTTTT.

The J gene is TRBJ1-5, the V gene TRBV19, with D hard to call. CDR1 is LNHDA and CDR2 is SQIVND in the germline V gene (reference sequence). The CDR3 is 14 amino acids. V lost 5 bases and J 0 bases, leaving 8 bases between the germline ends. The CDR3 DNA reads as TGTGCCAGTAGTCTCGGACTTAGCAATCAGCCCCAGCATTTT. Translated, it gives CASSLGLSNQPQHF.

This chain connects TRBV19 to TRBJ2-2; 11 bases map to TRBD1. Germline CDR1 LNHDA, CDR2 SQIVND (reference sequence). V shed 7 bases and J 6 bases; nucleotides not matched to a gene: 7. This CDR3 is 15 amino acids long. The CDR3 DNA sequence: TGTGCCAGTACTGGGACAGGGGGTTTCGCCGGGGAGCTGTTTTTT. Its protein product is CASTGTGGFAGELFF.

The chain combines TRBV7-2 with TRBJ2-7; 9 bases match TRBD2. Germline V lookup: CDR1 SGHTA, CDR2 FQGNSA. The CDR3 loop spans 14 amino acids. The V segment lost 8 bases and the J segment 1 base; nucleotides outside the gene matches: 6. The CDR3 DNA sequence: TGTGCCAGCCGATCGACTAGCGGTTCCTACGAGCAGTACTTC. Amino acid sequence: CASRSTSGSYEQYF.

Comment on this clone: A read error may produce the germline difference seen at one junction end. V usage is TRBV7-7 and J usage is TRBJ2-7; 8 nucleotides agree with TRBD2. There are 15 residues in the CDR3. Germline CDR1 is SSHAT and CDR2 is FNYEAQ (reference sequence). CDR3 nucleotide sequence: TGTGCTAGCAGCTCAGAGGCTAGCGGGCTTGAAGAGCAGTACTTC. Its translation is CASSSEASGLEEQYF.

The chain carries TRBV28 and TRBJ2-7, with TRBD2 identical over 9 bases. Germline V lookup: CDR1 MDHEN, CDR2 SYDVKM. Trimming took 4 bases from V and 12 from J; bases not matched to a gene: 13. The CDR3 covers 14 residues. The CDR3 DNA sequence: TGTGCCAGCAGTTCTCTCATACTAGCGGGTAACCCGTACTTC. Translating gives CASSSLILAGNPYF.

V and J are TRBV2 and TRBJ1-1; D call uncertain. Trimming stripped 4 bases from V and 5 bases from J, with 8 bases between. The germline V gene encodes CDR1 SNHLY and CDR2 FYNNEI. The CDR3 sequence is 12 residues long. CDR3 in DNA: TGTGCCAGCAGTGTAGGAGGTACTGAAGCTTTCTTT. Protein: CASSVGGTEAFF.

J is TRBJ1-5 and V is TRBV6-5; unclear D gene. Per germline, CDR1 MNHEY and CDR2 SVGAGI. V lost 2 bases, J lost 3 bases, and 5 bases lay in between. The CDR3 length is 13 residues. The CDR3 DNA is TGTGCCAGCAGTTACCAACTCAATCAGCCCCAGCATTTT. Its translation: CASSYQLNQPQHF.

The rearrangement joins TRBV7-2 to TRBJ2-1; a possible D gene is TRBD2 (6 bases). The CDR3 is 14 residues long. The germline V gene encodes CDR1 SGHTA and CDR2 FQGNSA. Trimming took 7 bases from V and 5 from J, leaving 15 bases between them. CDR3 region: CASNPGLPHNEQFF. DNA for the CDR3: TGTGCCAGCAACCCGGGACTCCCCCACAATGAGCAGTTCTTC.

This clone was seen a single time. DNA of the CDR3: TGTGCCAGCAGCGGAGACAGGGGGTTCCTCTACAATGAGCAGTTCTTC. Protein product: CASSGDRGFLYNEQFF. This chain uses TRBV5-5 with TRBJ2-1, with 9 nucleotides matching TRBD1. V dropped 4 bases and J dropped 3; count of bases not matched to a gene: 8. The CDR3 is 16 amino acids. The germline V gene encodes CDR1 SGHKS and CDR2 YYEKEE (reference sequence).

The rearrangement joins TRBV11-2 to TRBJ2-7, with 8 bases matching TRBD2. CDR1 is SGHAT and CDR2 is FQNNGV in the germline V gene. V lost 0 bases and J lost 6; bases outside the gene matches: 7. The CDR3 is made up of 15 amino acids. The CDR3 spells CASSLDRGGIGEQYF. For the CDR3, the DNA is TGTGCCAGCAGCTTAGATCGGGGGGGGATAGGCGAGCAGTACTTC. The full variable domain, rest sourced from reference TRBV11-2 and TRBJ2-7, is EAGVAQSPRYKIIEKRQSVAFWCNPISGHATLYWYQQILGQGPKLLIQFQNNGVVDDSQLPKDRFSAERLKGVDSTLKIQPAKLEDSAVYLCASSLDRGGIGEQYFGPGTRLTVT.

The rearrangement joins TRBV11-2 to TRBJ1-3, with unresolved D. This CDR3 is built from 12 residues. The V and J ends lost 1 base and 6 bases respectively, with 4 bases between them. Germline CDR1 reads SGHAT; CDR2 reads FQNNGV. This CDR3 is CASSLVANTIYF. CDR3 DNA: TGTGCCAGCAGCTTAGTAGCAAACACCATATATTTT. Full variable domain (remainder filled in from reference TRBV11-2 and TRBJ1-3): EAGVAQSPRYKIIEKRQSVAFWCNPISGHATLYWYQQILGQGPKLLIQFQNNGVVDDSQLPKDRFSAERLKGVDSTLKIQPAKLEDSAVYLCASSLVANTIYFGEGSWLTVV.

This chain uses TRBV5-8 with TRBJ2-5; 10 bases line up with TRBD1. Germline-derived CDR1 and CDR2 are SGHTS and YDEGEE. V shed 0 bases, J shed 4 bases, and the junction held 3 bases outside the gene matches. The CDR3 is made up of 15 amino acids. Here the CDR3 reads CASSLGGTGAETQYF. DNA of the CDR3: TGTGCCAGCAGCTTGGGGGGGACAGGGGCAGAGACCCAGTACTTC.

The V call is TRBV19, the J call TRBJ2-3; TRBD2 is a possible D gene (6 bases). The CDR3 runs to 14 residues. Germline loops: CDR1 LNHDA, CDR2 SQIVND (reference sequence). Trimming took 2 bases from V and 4 from J, leaving 10 bases between them. The CDR3 DNA reads TGTGCCAGTAGTATATCCGGGGAGGCAGATACGCAGTATTTT. Its protein product is CASSISGEADTQYF.

Here the CDR3 DNA reads TGTGCCAGCAGTTTAGGCCCTTCCGCCTACAATGAGCAGTTCTTC. It is translated as CASSLGPSAYNEQFF. The rearrangement uses TRBV27 and TRBJ2-1; no reliable D call. Trimming stripped 2 bases from V and 2 bases from J, with 10 bases between. This CDR3 has 15 amino acids. Germline CDR1 MNHEY, CDR2 SMNVEV (reference sequence).

This clone has more than one count but fewer than ten. This chain uses TRBV28 with TRBJ2-3; 16 bases agree with TRBD2. The CDR3 is 19 amino acids. V was pared by 7 bases and J by 3 bases, with 13 bases of the junction left unmatched. CDR1 and CDR2 (germline): MDHEN, SYDVKM. The CDR3 is CASTLRGLAGGPGTDTQYF. CDR3 nucleotides: TGTGCCAGCACCCTTCGGGGACTAGCGGGAGGGCCGGGAACAGATACGCAGTATTTT. Filled out from reference TRBV28 and TRBJ2-3, the complete variable domain reads DVKVTQSSRYLVKRTGEKVFLECVQDMDHENMFWYRQDPGLGLRLIYFSYDVKMKEKGDIPEGYSVSREKKERFSLILESASTNQTSMYLCASTLRGLAGGPGTDTQYFGPGTRLTVL.

The CDR3 coding sequence is TGTGCCAGCAGCTTAGATGCGACAAAAGAGCAGTACTTC. Its translation is CASSLDATKEQYF. The chain links TRBV7-9 to TRBJ2-7; D gene uncertain. CDR3 size: 13 residues. The V end lost 1 base, the J end lost 7 bases, and 11 bases lay between the germline ends. Germline V gene sequence: CDR1 SEHNR, CDR2 FQNEAQ (reference sequence).

This chain links TRBV5-1 with TRBJ2-5, with TRBD2 as a possible D gene (6 bases). This CDR3 has 13 residues. V was cut by 2 bases and J by 1 base, with 6 bases left in between. Germline assignment: CDR1 SGHRS and CDR2 YFSETQ. CDR3 region: CASSFGGQETQYF. CDR3 sequence (DNA): TGCGCCAGCAGCTTCGGGGGCCAAGAGACCCAGTACTTC.

The DNA for the CDR3 is TGCGCCAGCAGCCAACCGGGACAGGGGAAAGGGACCCAGTACTTC. This codes for CASSQPGQGKGTQYF. This chain connects TRBV4-1 to TRBJ2-5; 10 positions match TRBD1. The ends lost 2 bases at V and 7 bases at J; junction bases unmatched: 7. Germline V gene sequence: CDR1 MGHRA, CDR2 YSYEKL. CDR3 length: 15 residues.

This chain links TRBV4-2 with TRBJ2-5; TRBD2 might be the D (6 bases). Germline CDR1 and CDR2: LGHNA and YNFKEQ. V was trimmed by 1 base and J by 4 bases, leaving 13 bases between them. The CDR3 has 15 residues. The CDR3 DNA is TGTGCCAGCAGCCAAGCTTGGGGCGGGGTAGAGACCCAGTACTTC. This gives the protein CASSQAWGGVETQYF.